One and the same sample provided the 17 T cell receptor beta chains below, sequenced in a study of shared clonotypes between healthy human individuals. The method was immunoSEQ multiplex PCR; TCRdb's version includes in-frame clones alone and lacks a portion of them. Altogether millions of clones are present, more than 80% being singletons, with the ten largest covering approximately 0.4%. Sequenced input: naive CD4+ T cells from PBMCs. The sample's subset: CD45RA+ positively selected. These TCRs come from a man aged 18 to 30 in good health. Some clones in this sample may be carry-over from other donors' samples.

Comment on this clone: The identical CDR3 is also encoded by other nucleotide sequences in the sample. V gene TRBV5-1 combines with J gene TRBJ2-7; 11 positions agree with TRBD2. The CDR3 is 15 residues long. V dropped 4 bases and J dropped 1; count of bases not matched to a gene: 4. The V gene's germline CDR1 is SGHRS and CDR2 YFSETQ. Written as DNA, the CDR3 is TGCGCCAGCAGCCAAGGGACTAGCGGATCCTACGAGCAGTACTTC. This codes for CASSQGTSGSYEQYF.

The chain combines TRBV12-5 with TRBJ2-1, with D possibly matching TRBD2 (6 bases). This CDR3 is built from 18 residues. From germline, CDR1 is LGHNT and CDR2 FRNRAP. V gave up 0 bases and J gave up 0 bases, with 15 bases separating them. CDR3 sequence reads: CASGLVGWRGSSYNEQFF. CDR3 DNA sequence: TGTGCTAGTGGTTTGGTAGGATGGCGGGGCAGCTCCTACAATGAGCAGTTCTTC.

The V call is TRBV7-9, the J call TRBJ2-1; 7 bases line up with TRBD2. The CDR3 is 15 amino acids. Looked up from germline, CDR1 is SEHNR and CDR2 is FQNEAQ (reference sequence). V lost 2 bases and J lost 1; bases outside the gene matches: 2. For the CDR3, the DNA is TGTGCCAGCAGCTTAACGCGGGAGTCCTACAATGAGCAGTTCTTC. Translation gives CASSLTRESYNEQFF.

The V and J genes are TRBV7-2 and TRBJ2-2; 7 nucleotides align to TRBD2. The length of the CDR3 is 17 residues. Germline CDR1 is SGHTA and CDR2 is FQGNSA. Trimming took 4 bases from V and 5 from J; bases not matched to a gene: 13. The CDR3 is CASSYHAGTIGTGELFF. The CDR3 nucleotides are TGTGCCAGCAGCTACCATGCCGGGACTATCGGTACCGGGGAGCTGTTTTTT.

This chain connects TRBV7-6 to TRBJ2-5; tentative D call: TRBD2 (6 bases). Germline lookup yields CDR1 SGHVS and CDR2 FNYEAQ. The V end lost 1 base, the J end lost 2 bases, and 11 bases lay between the germline ends. The CDR3 loop spans 15 amino acids. CDR3 DNA sequence: TGTGCCAGCAGCTTAGGGCTAGCGATGCAAGAGACCCAGTACTTC. Its protein is CASSLGLAMQETQYF.

This chain links TRBV27 with TRBJ1-1; 8 nucleotides line up with TRBD1. The germline gives CDR1 MNHEY, CDR2 SMNVEV (reference sequence). With 5 bases clipped from V and 6 bases from J, the junction kept 11 bases outside the gene matches. This CDR3 is built from 15 residues. The chain's CDR3 is CASSRDRGRMAEAFF. CDR3 in DNA: TGTGCCAGCAGTAGAGACAGGGGAAGAATGGCTGAAGCTTTCTTT.

This chain connects TRBV12-5 to TRBJ2-3; TRBD1 matches at 8 bases. The V and J ends lost 4 bases and 5 bases, in that order; junction bases with no gene match: 8. Germline V gives CDR1 LGHNT, CDR2 FRNRAP. The CDR3 loop spans 15 amino acids. CDR3 region: CASGYSRGRLDTQYF. DNA of the CDR3: TGTGCTAGTGGTTATAGCAGGGGGCGATTAGATACGCAGTATTTT.

To note about this clone: This sample also contains other DNA sequences that code for the same CDR3. The chain has TRBV10-3 and TRBJ1-3; D is ambiguous. V dropped 4 bases and J dropped 0 bases, with 10 bases sitting between them. This CDR3 is 15 amino acids long. Germline CDR1 is ENHRY and CDR2 is SYGVKD. The CDR3 here is CAISAGRSSGNTIYF. CDR3 nucleotide sequence: TGTGCCATCAGTGCGGGCAGGAGCTCTGGAAACACCATATATTTT.

V and J are TRBV27 and TRBJ1-5, with D possibly TRBD1 on 5 matching bases. From germline, CDR1 is MNHEY and CDR2 SMNVEV (reference sequence). The V end was cut by 3 bases, the J end by 0 bases, with 12 bases between. This CDR3 has 16 amino acids. The CDR3 DNA reads TGTGCCAGCAGTTTCTCCGGGACCGATAGCAATCAGCCCCAGCATTTT. Its protein is CASSFSGTDSNQPQHF.

The J gene is TRBJ1-5, the V gene TRBV28, with a tentative D call TRBD1 (5 bases). V lost 4 bases, J lost 5 bases, and 9 bases lay in between. The CDR3 totals 13 residues. Germline CDR1 is MDHEN and CDR2 is SYDVKM. CDR3 sequence: CASSSEGHQPQHF. The CDR3 bases are TGTGCCAGCAGTTCGGAGGGACATCAGCCCCAGCATTTT.

The rearrangement joins TRBV2 to TRBJ2-3, with 7 bases that match TRBD2. V lost 3 bases and J lost 1; bases outside the gene matches: 4. This CDR3 comprises 15 residues. Germline V CDR1 and CDR2: SNHLY, FYNNEI. CDR3 DNA sequence: TGTGCCAGCAGTGATGTGGGAGGGGGCACAGATACGCAGTATTTT. Protein sequence: CASSDVGGGTDTQYF.

This sequence joins TRBV4-3 and TRBJ1-1; tentatively, D is TRBD1 (6 bases). The germline V and J ends were trimmed by 4 bases and 4 bases, with 16 bases remaining between them. CDR3 length: 15 residues. The germline gives CDR1 LGHNA, CDR2 YSLEER. CDR3 DNA: TGCGCCAGCAGCCGTGGGACATTTAGTGGCACTGAAGCTTTCTTT. Its protein is CASSRGTFSGTEAFF.

The rearrangement links TRBV28 to TRBJ1-2, with D maybe TRBD1 (5 bases). CDR1 MDHEN and CDR2 SYDVKM come from the germline V gene. CDR3 length: 14 amino acids. V gave up 3 bases and J gave up 10 bases, with 18 bases separating them. The chain's CDR3 is CASSFGDGVFTYTF. Here the CDR3 DNA reads TGTGCCAGCAGTTTCGGGGACGGAGTTTTTACCTACACCTTC.

The chain employs TRBV27 and TRBJ1-2, with 9 bases that match TRBD1. V shed 4 bases, J shed 6 bases, and the junction held 3 bases outside the gene matches. Germline values: CDR1 MNHEY, CDR2 SMNVEV (reference sequence). There are 13 residues in the CDR3. Here the CDR3 reads CASSSRDRDGYTF. The CDR3 DNA is TGTGCCAGCAGTTCGCGGGACAGGGATGGCTACACCTTC.

The chain is built from TRBV7-3 and TRBJ1-1; the D gene is possibly TRBD1 (5 bases). The CDR3 has 14 residues. V shed 5 bases and J shed 0 bases, with 10 bases lying between them. In germline, CDR1 is SGHTA, CDR2 FQGTGA. This CDR3 reads CASSPAGLNTEAFF. CDR3 DNA sequence: TGTGCCAGCAGCCCTGCGGGACTGAACACTGAAGCTTTCTTT.

V gene TRBV5-1 combines with J gene TRBJ2-3, with no clear D. Germline V CDR1 and CDR2: SGHRS, YFSETQ. V was shortened by 4 bases and J by 6 bases, with 6 bases between the two germline ends. This CDR3 has 11 residues. The CDR3 coding sequence is TGCGCCAGCAGCGGGCTTGATACGCAGTATTTT. Translating it yields CASSGLDTQYF. The variable domain in full, with the rest retrieved from reference TRBV5-1 and TRBJ2-3, is KAGVTQTPRYLIKTRGQQVTLSCSPISGHRSVSWYQQTPGQGLQFLFEYFSETQRNKGNFPGRFSGRQFSNSRSEMNVSTLELGDSALYLCASSGLDTQYFGPGTRLTVL.

The chain uses TRBV11-3 and TRBJ2-2; the D is unclear. V lost 2 bases to trimming and J lost 6 bases, with 4 bases between them. Germline V CDR1 and CDR2: SGHNT, YENEEA. The CDR3 consists of 12 residues. As DNA, the CDR3 is TGTGCCAGCAGCTTACTAGCCGGGGAGCTGTTTTTT. It encodes CASSLLAGELFF.